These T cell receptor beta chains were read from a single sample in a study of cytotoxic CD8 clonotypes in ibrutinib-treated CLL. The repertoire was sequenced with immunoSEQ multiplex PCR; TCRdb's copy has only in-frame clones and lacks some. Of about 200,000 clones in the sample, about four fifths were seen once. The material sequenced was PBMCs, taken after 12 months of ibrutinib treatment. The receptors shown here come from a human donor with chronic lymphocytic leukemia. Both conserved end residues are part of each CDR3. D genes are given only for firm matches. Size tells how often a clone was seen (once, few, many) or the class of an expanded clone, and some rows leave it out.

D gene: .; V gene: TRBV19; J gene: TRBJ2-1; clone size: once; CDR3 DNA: TGTGCCAGTAGTATAGGGAGGGGGCAATCCTACAATGAGCAGTTCTTC; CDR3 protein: CASSIGRGQSYNEQFF
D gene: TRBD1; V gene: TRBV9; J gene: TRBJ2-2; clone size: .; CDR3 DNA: TGTGCCAGCAGCGGTAACAGGGGGTTCGGGGAGCTGTTTTTT; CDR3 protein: CASSGNRGFGELFF
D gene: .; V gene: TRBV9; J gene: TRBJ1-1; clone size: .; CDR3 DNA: TGTGCCAGCAGCGTAGAGGCAGGGACTGAAGCTTTCTTT; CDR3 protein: CASSVEAGTEAFF
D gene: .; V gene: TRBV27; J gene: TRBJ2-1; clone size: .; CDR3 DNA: TGTGCCAGCAGTCCCGTGAGCAATCCTCTAAGTGGTGAGCAGTTCTTC; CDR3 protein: CASSPVSNPLSGEQFF
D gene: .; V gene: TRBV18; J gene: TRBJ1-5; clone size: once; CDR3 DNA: TGTGCCAGCTCACCACGACAGGTTAATAGCAATCAGCCCCAGCATTTT; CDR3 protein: CASSPRQVNSNQPQHF
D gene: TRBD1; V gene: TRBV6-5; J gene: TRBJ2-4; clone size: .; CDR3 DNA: TGTGCCAGCAGGGAGTTTTGGGACAGCGAAAACATTCAGTACTTC; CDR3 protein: CASREFWDSENIQYF
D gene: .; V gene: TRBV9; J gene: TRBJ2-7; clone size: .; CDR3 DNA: TGTGCCAGCAGCTCCCCGGTGGGAGAGCAGTACTTC; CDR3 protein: CASSSPVGEQYF
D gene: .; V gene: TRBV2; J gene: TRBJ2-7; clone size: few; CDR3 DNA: TGTGCCAGCACCTTAGGCAGGTTCGGCGAGCAGTACTTC; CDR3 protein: CASTLGRFGEQYF
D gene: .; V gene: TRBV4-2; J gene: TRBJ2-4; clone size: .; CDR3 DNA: TGTGCCAGCAGCAGGGTAGGGGCCTCAGAAAACATTCAGTACTTC; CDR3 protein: CASSRVGASENIQYF
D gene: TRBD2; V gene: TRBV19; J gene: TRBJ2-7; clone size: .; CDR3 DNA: TGTGCCAGTAGTATAGGGATAGCGGGGGCCTACGAGCAGTACTTC; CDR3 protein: CASSIGIAGAYEQYF
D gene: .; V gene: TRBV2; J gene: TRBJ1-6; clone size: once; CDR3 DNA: TGTGCCAGCACTCTACGGCTGCTGGGCAATTCACCCCTCCACTTT; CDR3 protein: CASTLRLLGNSPLHF
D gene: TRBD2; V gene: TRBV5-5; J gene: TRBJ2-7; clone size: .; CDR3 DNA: TGTGCCAGCAGCTTGTTGGCTAGCGGGAAATACGAGCAGTACTTC; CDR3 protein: CASSLLASGKYEQYF
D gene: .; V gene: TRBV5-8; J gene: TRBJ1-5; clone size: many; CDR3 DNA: TGTGCCAGCAGATCTGGGGGGTGGATGGACAATCAGCCCCAGCATTTT; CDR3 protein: CASRSGGWMDNQPQHF
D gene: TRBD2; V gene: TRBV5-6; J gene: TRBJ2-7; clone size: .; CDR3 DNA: TGTGCCAGCAGCTTGGGGGCGGGAGTTGGATTGGAGCAGTACTTC; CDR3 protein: CASSLGAGVGLEQYF
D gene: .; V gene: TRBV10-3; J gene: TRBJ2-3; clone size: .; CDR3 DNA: TGTGCCACCCTCCCGGGGGGCGAAGATACGCAGTATTTT; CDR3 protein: CATLPGGEDTQYF
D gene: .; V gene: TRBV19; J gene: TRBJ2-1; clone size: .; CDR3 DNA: TGTGCCAGTACCCGGGTTAGCGGAATAAGCTCCTACAATGAGCAGTTCTTC; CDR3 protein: CASTRVSGISSYNEQFF
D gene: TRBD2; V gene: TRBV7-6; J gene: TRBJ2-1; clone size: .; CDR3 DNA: TGTGCCAGCAGCTGGCGGGGGTTAGAGAACAATGAGCAGTTCTTC; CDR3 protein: CASSWRGLENNEQFF
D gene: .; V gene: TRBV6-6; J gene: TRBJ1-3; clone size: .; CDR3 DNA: TGTGCCAGTACACCTCTGGGGGGAACTGGAAACACCATATATTTT; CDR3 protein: CASTPLGGTGNTIYF
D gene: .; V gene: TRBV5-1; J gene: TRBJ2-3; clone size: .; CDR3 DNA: TGCGCCAGCAGCTTGGGGGGACCTCGGAACACAGATACGCAGTATTTT; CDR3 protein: CASSLGGPRNTDTQYF
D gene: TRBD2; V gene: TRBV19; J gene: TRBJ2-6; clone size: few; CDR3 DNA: TGTGCCAGTAGTCCGGCCGGGACTAGTAGGTCCGGGGCCAACGTCCTGACTTTC; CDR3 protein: CASSPAGTSRSGANVLTF
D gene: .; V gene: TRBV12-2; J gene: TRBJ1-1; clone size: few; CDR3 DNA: TGTGCAAGTCGCTTATCGGGACAGGACCTGAACACTGAAGCTTTCTTT; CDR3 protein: CASRLSGQDLNTEAFF
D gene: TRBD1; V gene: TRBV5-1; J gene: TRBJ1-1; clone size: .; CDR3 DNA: TGCGCCAGCAGCTTTACCGGACAGGGCCCGGGAACTGAAGCTTTCTTT; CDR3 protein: CASSFTGQGPGTEAFF
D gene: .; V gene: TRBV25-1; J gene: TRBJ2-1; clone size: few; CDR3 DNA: TGTGCCAGCAGTGAACGAGTAGAGCAGTTCTTC; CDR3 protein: CASSERVEQFF
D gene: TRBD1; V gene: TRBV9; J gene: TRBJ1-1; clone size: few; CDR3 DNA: TGTGCCAGCAGCGTAGGGGGGACAGCGGTGACTGAAGCTTTCTTT; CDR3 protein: CASSVGGTAVTEAFF
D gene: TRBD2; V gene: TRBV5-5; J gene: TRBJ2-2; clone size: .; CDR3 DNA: TGTGCCAGCAGCTTGCAAGCGGGAGTAGTCGGGGAGCTGTTTTTT; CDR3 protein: CASSLQAGVVGELFF
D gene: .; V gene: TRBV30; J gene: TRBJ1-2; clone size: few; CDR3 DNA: TGTGCCTGGAGTGTACAAAGGGAGGGAAGGGGTTGGAGCTATGGCTACACCTTC; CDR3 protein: CAWSVQREGRGWSYGYTF
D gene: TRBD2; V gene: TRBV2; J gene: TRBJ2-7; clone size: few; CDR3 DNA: TGTGCCAGCTCCCGGGAGGCCTACGAGCAGTACTTC; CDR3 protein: CASSREAYEQYF
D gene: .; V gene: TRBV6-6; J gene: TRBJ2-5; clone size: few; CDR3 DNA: TGTGCCAGCAGACTAGCTGTTTCGGGGACCCAGTACTTC; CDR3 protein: CASRLAVSGTQYF
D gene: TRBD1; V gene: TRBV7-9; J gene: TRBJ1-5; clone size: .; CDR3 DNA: TGTGCCAGCAGCTTGGACAGGGGCTATCAGCCCCAGCATTTT; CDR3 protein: CASSLDRGYQPQHF
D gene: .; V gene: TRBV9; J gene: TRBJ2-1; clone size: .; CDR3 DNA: TGTGCCAGCAGCGCGAGCTTCCATGAGCAGTTCTTC; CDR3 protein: CASSASFHEQFF
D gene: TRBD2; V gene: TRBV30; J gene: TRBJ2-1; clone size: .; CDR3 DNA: TGTGCCTGGAGCGAAATAGCGGGGGGGAATGAGCAGTTCTTC; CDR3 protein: CAWSEIAGGNEQFF
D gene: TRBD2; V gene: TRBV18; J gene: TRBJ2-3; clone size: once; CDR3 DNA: TGTGCCAGCTCACCGAGCGGGAGAGGAGATACGCAGTATTTT; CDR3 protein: CASSPSGRGDTQYF
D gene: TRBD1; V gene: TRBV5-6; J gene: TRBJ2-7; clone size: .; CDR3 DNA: TGTGCCAGCAGCCACTACCGGACAGGGGGCGTGAAGGTTTACGAGCAGTACTTC; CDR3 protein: CASSHYRTGGVKVYEQYF
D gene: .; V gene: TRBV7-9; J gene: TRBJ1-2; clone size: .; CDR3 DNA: TGTGCCAGCAGCTTAGCACAGTCCGTCGGCTATGGCTACACCTTC; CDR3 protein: CASSLAQSVGYGYTF
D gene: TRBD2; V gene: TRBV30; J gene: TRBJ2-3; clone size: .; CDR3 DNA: TGTGCCTGGAGCATTCTATCCGGGACTAGCGGGGATACGCAGTATTTT; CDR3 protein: CAWSILSGTSGDTQYF
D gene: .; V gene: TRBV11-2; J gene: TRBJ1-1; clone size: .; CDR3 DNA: TGTGCCAGCAGCGAAACAGGGATTGGTACTGAAGCTTTCTTT; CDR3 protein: CASSETGIGTEAFF
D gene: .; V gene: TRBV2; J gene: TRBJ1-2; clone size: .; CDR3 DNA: TGTGCCAGCAGTGATATAGGGGTTTGGGGTGGCTACACCTTC; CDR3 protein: CASSDIGVWGGYTF
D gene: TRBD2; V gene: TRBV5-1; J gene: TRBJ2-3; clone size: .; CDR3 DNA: TGCGCCAGCAGCTTGGCGGGGGGGTTCATAGATACGCAGTATTTT; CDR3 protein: CASSLAGGFIDTQYF
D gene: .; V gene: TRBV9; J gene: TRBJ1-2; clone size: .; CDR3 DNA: TGTGCCAGCAGCGTAGATAACGGTGGCTACACCTTC; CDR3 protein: CASSVDNGGYTF
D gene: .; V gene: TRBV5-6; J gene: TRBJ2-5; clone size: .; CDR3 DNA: TGTGCCAGCAGCTTGGAGTGGCCGAGCGGAGAGACCCAGTACTTC; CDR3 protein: CASSLEWPSGETQYF